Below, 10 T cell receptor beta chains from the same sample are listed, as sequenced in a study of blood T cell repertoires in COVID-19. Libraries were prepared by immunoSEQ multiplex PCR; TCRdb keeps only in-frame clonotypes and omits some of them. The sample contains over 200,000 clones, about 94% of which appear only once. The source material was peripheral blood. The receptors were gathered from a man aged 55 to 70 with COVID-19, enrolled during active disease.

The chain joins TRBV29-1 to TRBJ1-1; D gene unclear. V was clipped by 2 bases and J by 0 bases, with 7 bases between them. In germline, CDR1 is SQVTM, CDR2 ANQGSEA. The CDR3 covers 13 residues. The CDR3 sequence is CSVELAMNTEAFF. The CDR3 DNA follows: TGCAGCGTTGAACTAGCCATGAACACTGAAGCTTTCTTT.

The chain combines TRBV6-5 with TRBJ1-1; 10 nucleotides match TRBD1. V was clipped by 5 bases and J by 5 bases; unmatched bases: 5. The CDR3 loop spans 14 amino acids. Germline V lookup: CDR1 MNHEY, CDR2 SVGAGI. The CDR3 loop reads CASSRDRGKTEAFF. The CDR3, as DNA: TGTGCCAGCAGTCGGGACAGGGGAAAAACTGAAGCTTTCTTT.

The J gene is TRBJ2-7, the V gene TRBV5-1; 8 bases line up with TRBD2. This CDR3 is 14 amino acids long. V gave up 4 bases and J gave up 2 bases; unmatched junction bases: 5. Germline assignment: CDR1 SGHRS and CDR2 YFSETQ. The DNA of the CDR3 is TGCGCCAGCAGCCCGGGGGGGCCCCCCTACGAGCAGTACTTC. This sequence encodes CASSPGGPPYEQYF.

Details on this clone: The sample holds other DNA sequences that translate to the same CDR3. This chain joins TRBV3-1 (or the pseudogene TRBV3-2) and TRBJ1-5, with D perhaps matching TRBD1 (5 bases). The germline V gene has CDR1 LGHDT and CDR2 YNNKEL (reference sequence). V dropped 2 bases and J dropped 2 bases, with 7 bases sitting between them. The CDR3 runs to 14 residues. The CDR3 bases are TGTGCCAGCAGCCAACGGGGGGGCAATCAGCCCCAGCATTTT. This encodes CASSQRGGNQPQHF.

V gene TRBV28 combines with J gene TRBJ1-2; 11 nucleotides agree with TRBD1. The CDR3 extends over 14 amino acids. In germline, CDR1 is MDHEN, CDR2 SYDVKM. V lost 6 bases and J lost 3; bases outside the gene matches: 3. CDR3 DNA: TGTGCCAGCAGAAGGACAGGGGGCGACTATGGCTACACCTTC. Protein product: CASRRTGGDYGYTF.

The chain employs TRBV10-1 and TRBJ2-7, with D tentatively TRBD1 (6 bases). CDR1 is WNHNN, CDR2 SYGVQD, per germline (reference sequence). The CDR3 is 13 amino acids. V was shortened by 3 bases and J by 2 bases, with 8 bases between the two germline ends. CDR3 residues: CASSEKGAYEQYF. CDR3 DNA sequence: TGCGCCAGCAGTGAAAAGGGGGCCTACGAGCAGTACTTC.

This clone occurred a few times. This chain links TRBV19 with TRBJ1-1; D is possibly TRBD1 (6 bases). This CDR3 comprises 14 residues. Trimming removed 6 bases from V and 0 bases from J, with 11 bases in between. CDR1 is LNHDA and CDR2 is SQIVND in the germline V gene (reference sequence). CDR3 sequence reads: CASRRTDLNTEAFF. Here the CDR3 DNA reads TGTGCCAGTAGACGGACAGACTTGAACACTGAAGCTTTCTTT. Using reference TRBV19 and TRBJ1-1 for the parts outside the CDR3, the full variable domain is DGGITQSPKYLFRKEGQNVTLSCEQNLNHDAMYWYRQDPGQGLRLIYYSQIVNDFQKGDIAEGYSVSREKKESFPLTVTSAQKNPTAFYLCASRRTDLNTEAFFGQGTRLTVV.

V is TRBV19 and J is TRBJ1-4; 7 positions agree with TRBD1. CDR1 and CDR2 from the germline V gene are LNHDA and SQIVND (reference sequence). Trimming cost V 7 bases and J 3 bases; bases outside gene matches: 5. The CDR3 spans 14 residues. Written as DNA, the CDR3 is TGTGCCAGTACTGTAGGGACAGCTAATGAAAAACTGTTTTTT. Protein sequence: CASTVGTANEKLFF.

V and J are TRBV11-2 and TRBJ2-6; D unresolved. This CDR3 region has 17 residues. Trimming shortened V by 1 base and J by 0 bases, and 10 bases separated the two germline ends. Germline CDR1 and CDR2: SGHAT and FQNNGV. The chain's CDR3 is CASSLVYRSSGANVLTF. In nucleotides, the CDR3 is TGTGCCAGCAGCTTAGTATATAGAAGCTCTGGGGCCAACGTCCTGACTTTC.

The CDR3 DNA is TGTGCCAGCAGGTCCGGGACTACCAGCACAGATACGCAGTATTTT. Its protein product is CASRSGTTSTDTQYF. The V call is TRBV6-5, the J call TRBJ2-3; 7 bases align to TRBD2. After removal of 6 bases from V and 0 bases from J, the junction contained 6 bases not matched to a gene. The germline V gene has CDR1 MNHEY and CDR2 SVGAGI. The CDR3 totals 15 residues.